Described below is a single TCR beta chain sequence and its context. This specimen belongs to a study of T cell changes during pregnancy in multiple sclerosis. Assay used: immunoSEQ multiplex PCR; TCRdb lists only in-frame clones, some missing. In the table there are approximately 65,000 clones, under 95% of which are singletons. The CDR3 runs to 18 residues. Germline CDR1 is SGHDT and CDR2 is YYEEEE. The ends lost 4 bases at V and 2 bases at J; junction bases unmatched: 13. The source material was peripheral blood, sampled in the third trimester of pregnancy. This sequence originates from a female donor in good health, enrolled as a control in a pregnancy study. V gene TRBV5-6 combines with J gene TRBJ2-4; the match to TRBD2 covers 9 bases. As DNA, the CDR3 is TGTGCCAGCAGCCCGGAGGGAGCGGGGGGCCGGCCCAAAAACATTCAGTACTTC. This codes for CASSPEGAGGRPKNIQYF.